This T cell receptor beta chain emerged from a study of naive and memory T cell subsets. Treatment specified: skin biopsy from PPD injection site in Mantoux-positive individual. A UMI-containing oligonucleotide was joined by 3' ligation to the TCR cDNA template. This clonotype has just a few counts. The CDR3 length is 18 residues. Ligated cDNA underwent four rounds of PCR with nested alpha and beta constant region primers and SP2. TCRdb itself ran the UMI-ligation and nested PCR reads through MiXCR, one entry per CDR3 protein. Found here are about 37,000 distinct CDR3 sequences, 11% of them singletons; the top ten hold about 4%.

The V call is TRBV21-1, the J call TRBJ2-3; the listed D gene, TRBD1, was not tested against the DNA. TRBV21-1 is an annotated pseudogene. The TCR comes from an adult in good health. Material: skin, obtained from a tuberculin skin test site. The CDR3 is CASSKGGRQGVRTDTQYF. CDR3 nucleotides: TGTGCCAGCAGCAAAGGTGGAAGACAGGGGGTGAGGACAGATACGCAGTATTTT.